This T cell receptor (beta chain) was sequenced for a study of shared clonotypes between healthy human individuals. Study summary: Researchers assigned three CD4 naive, three CD4 memory, two CD8 naive and one CD8 memory plate to each donor.

Sorted subsets were amplified in replicate PCRs using 200 ng DNA, roughly 30,000 T cell genomes. Using immunoSEQ multiplex PCR, the repertoire was profiled, and TCRdb retains in-frame clones only, with some absent. In the table there are millions of clones, around nine tenths of which are singletons. Subsets obtained from CD4+ cells comprised CD45RA+ naive and CD45RA-negative memory cells. Notes on the study in general: Memory subsets generally showed lower estimated richness than naive subsets.

Of note for this clone: The target antigen is unknown.

Germline V gene sequence: CDR1 SGDLS, CDR2 YYNGEE. This CDR3 has 15 residues. After removal of 1 base from V and 5 bases from J, the junction contained 7 bases not matched to a gene. The material sequenced was naive CD4+ T cells sorted from blood. As to subset: CD45RA+ positively selected. The chain has TRBV9 and TRBJ2-7, with 9 bases aligning to TRBD1. The sequence came from a man between 18 and 29 years old in good health. The CDR3 protein is CASSVRTGARDEQYF. The CDR3 nucleotides are TGTGCCAGCAGCGTACGGACAGGGGCTCGGGACGAGCAGTACTTC.